The T cell receptor beta chain under discussion was sequenced for a study of Tregs in tolerant kidney transplant recipients. The count of this clone is one. Antigen specificity is unknown. Generated by immunoSEQ multiplex PCR, the TCRdb table keeps only in-frame clones and is missing some. This table holds approximately 98,000 clones, 90% found once. Unstimulated regulatory T cells (CD4+CD25+CD127-), CD4+CD25- non-regulatory cells, CD4 and CD8 cells were FACS-sorted from thawed PBMCs. The study, taken as a whole, reports: Tregs expanded with activated donor B cells seemed most donor-specific. Few patients were studied, so findings need validation in larger groups. Biological reproducibility was not directly addressed in this study.

V was trimmed by 4 bases and J by 0 bases, leaving 10 bases between them. Germline lookup yields CDR1 SGHRS and CDR2 YFSETQ. CDR3 size: 15 residues. The gene calls are TRBV5-1 and TRBJ2-2, with D maybe TRBD1 (5 bases). This material consisted of CD4+ T cells from blood, taken before the transplant. The source is a human donor who received a combined kidney and bone marrow transplant. The CDR3 nucleotides are TGCGCCAGCAGCATCCGACAGACGAACACCGGGGAGCTGTTTTTT. Residues: CASSIRQTNTGELFF.